This passage covers 8 T cell receptor beta chains from one sample sequenced in a study of PD-1 blockade in classical Hodgkin lymphoma. Sequencing used immunoSEQ multiplex PCR; TCRdb keeps in-frame clones, though not all of them. Of tens of thousands of clones listed, more than 75% are singletons. Sample time point: cycle 4 day 1 (C4D1), after 5 to 7 weeks of nivolumab. With no exception, relapse followed autologous stem cell transplantation in all patients, and brentuximab vedotin exposure varied. Sequencing was performed on peripheral blood mononuclear cells (PBMCs), taken before the fourth cycle of nivolumab. These TCRs come from a human donor with classical Hodgkin lymphoma.

Many counts were recorded for this clone. This CDR3 reads CASTPGGGQYYGYTF. The CDR3 DNA follows: TGTGCCAGTACCCCGGGTGGGGGGCAGTACTATGGCTACACCTTC. The rearrangement uses TRBV19 and TRBJ1-2, with D possibly matching TRBD1 (6 bases). V gave up 7 bases and J gave up 3 bases, with 18 bases separating them. Germline V gene lookup returns CDR1 LNHDA and CDR2 SQIVND (reference sequence). The CDR3 totals 15 residues.

The chain joins TRBV7-9 to TRBJ2-7; D may be TRBD2 (6 bases). Per the germline V gene, CDR1 is SEHNR and CDR2 is FQNEAQ (reference sequence). This CDR3 spans 14 amino acids. The V end was cut by 5 bases, the J end by 2 bases, with 13 bases between. CDR3 sequence (DNA): TGTGCCAGCAGCCAAGACTGGGGGGCCTACGAGCAGTACTTC. The encoded protein is CASSQDWGAYEQYF.

The chain recombines TRBV4-1 with TRBJ1-4; 8 nucleotides agree with TRBD1. Germline lookup yields CDR1 MGHRA and CDR2 YSYEKL. The CDR3 sequence is 16 residues long. J gave up 1 base and V 4 bases, and 5 bases lay outside the gene matches. In DNA, the CDR3 is TGCGCCAGCAGCCCAGACAGGGGAGGAACTAATGAAAAACTGTTTTTT. This translates into CASSPDRGGTNEKLFF.

This clone is categorized as medium-sized. The chain recombines TRBV11-2 with TRBJ2-1; D uncertain. Trimming took off 1 base at V and 4 bases at J, with 11 bases between the two ends. The CDR3 runs 15 residues. Germline values: CDR1 SGHAT, CDR2 FQNNGV. The DNA for the CDR3 is TGTGCCAGCAGCTTAGGTCCCGAAGGATACAATGAGCAGTTCTTC. Its translation is CASSLGPEGYNEQFF.

The genes are TRBV5-1 and TRBJ1-2; D uncertain. Germline CDR1 is SGHRS and CDR2 is YFSETQ. V lost 5 bases and J 4 bases, leaving 12 bases between the germline ends. The CDR3 is made up of 13 amino acids. Here the CDR3 reads CASSPSETYGYTF. The DNA for the CDR3 is TGCGCCAGCAGTCCGTCGGAAACCTATGGCTACACCTTC.

This clone occurred a few times. The chain links TRBV19 to TRBJ2-1, with TRBD2 matching 8 bases. The J segment lost 10 bases and the V segment lost 3 bases, leaving 11 bases of the junction unmatched. In germline, CDR1 is LNHDA, CDR2 SQIVND (reference sequence). This CDR3 spans 15 amino acids. The CDR3 protein is CASSMGGRNGQEQFF. CDR3 nucleotide sequence: TGTGCCAGTAGTATGGGCGGGAGGAATGGGCAAGAGCAGTTCTTC.

In its sample, this clone was seen a few times. This chain links TRBV13 with TRBJ2-1; maybe TRBD2 (5 bases). Germline-derived CDR1 and CDR2 are PRHDT and FYEKMQ (reference sequence). The CDR3 length is 12 residues. The germline V and J ends were trimmed by 3 bases and 5 bases, with 5 bases remaining between them. CDR3 DNA: TGTGCCAGCAGCTTCGGGAACAATGAGCAGTTCTTC. Translated, it gives CASSFGNNEQFF.

This rearrangement joins TRBV4-2 to TRBJ2-5; no firm D call. This CDR3 contains 13 residues. The V gene lost 0 bases and the J gene lost 4 bases, with 6 bases spanning the gap. Germline-derived CDR1 and CDR2 are LGHNA and YNFKEQ. The CDR3 loop is CASSQDARETQYF. For the CDR3, the DNA is TGTGCCAGCAGCCAAGACGCGAGAGAGACCCAGTACTTC.